The rows below give T cell receptor beta chains drawn from one sample of a study of cytomegalovirus exposure and HLA in healthy donors. Assay: immunoSEQ multiplex PCR; the TCRdb copy retains only in-frame clones and omits some. The sample lists 100,000 to 150,000 clones; approximately 92% were seen once. Specimen: PBMCs. The receptors originated from a woman aged 18-30 years in good health and CMV-seronegative. Both conserved end residues are part of each CDR3. The D gene is left open where the match is weak. Only part of the rows carry a size: once, few, many, or a class if the clone is expanded.

cdr3_length	clone_size	v_call	d_call	j_call	cdr3_aa	cdr3_nt
13	-	TRBV28	-	TRBJ2-3	CASRTRVEDTQYF	TGTGCCAGCCGTACCAGGGTGGAAGATACGCAGTATTTT
14	-	TRBV10-2	-	TRBJ2-7	CASSVAESSYEQYF	TGCGCCAGCAGTGTCGCGGAAAGCTCCTACGAGCAGTACTTC
15	-	TRBV23-1	-	TRBJ1-5	CASSERDTGNQPQHF	TGCGCCAGCAGTGAGCGGGACACGGGGAATCAGCCCCAGCATTTT
14	-	TRBV23-1	TRBD1	TRBJ1-2	CASSPPTGSYGYTF	TGCGCCAGCAGTCCCCCGACAGGGTCCTATGGCTACACCTTC
14	-	TRBV30	-	TRBJ2-1	CAWSRGGAYNEQFF	TGTGCCTGGAGCCGGGGCGGGGCGTACAATGAGCAGTTCTTC
14	once	TRBV7-2	TRBD2	TRBJ2-7	CASSFIGGGYEQYF	TGTGCCAGCAGCTTTATAGGCGGGGGCTACGAGCAGTACTTC
16	-	TRBV4-3	TRBD1	TRBJ2-3	CASSHDRVASTDTQYF	TGCGCCAGCAGCCACGACAGGGTGGCCTCCACAGATACGCAGTATTTT
15	-	TRBV11-3	-	TRBJ2-1	CASSSRGAMVDEQFF	TGTGCCAGCAGCAGCAGGGGGGCAATGGTAGATGAGCAGTTCTTC
15	few	TRBV6-5	-	TRBJ1-5	CASRPLGASNQPQHF	TGTGCCAGCAGGCCTCTGGGGGCGAGCAATCAGCCCCAGCATTTT
16	-	TRBV6-4	-	TRBJ1-2	CASRQFGTAAAYGYTF	TGTGCCAGCAGGCAATTCGGTACCGCCGCCGCCTATGGCTACACCTTC
15	-	TRBV5-5	TRBD1	TRBJ2-7	CASSSPGQGLYEQYF	TGTGCCAGCAGCTCTCCGGGACAGGGGCTCTACGAGCAGTACTTC
16	-	TRBV4-3	TRBD1	TRBJ2-7	CASSFKDRGKSYEQYF	TGCGCCAGCAGCTTCAAGGACAGGGGAAAGTCCTACGAGCAGTACTTC
17	-	TRBV28	TRBD2	TRBJ2-1	CASSFHGLAGAIGWQFF	TGTGCCAGCAGTTTCCACGGACTAGCGGGAGCTATTGGGTGGCAGTTCTTC
11	-	TRBV13	-	TRBJ2-7	CASSSVYEQYF	TGTGCCAGCAGCTCCGTCTACGAGCAGTACTTC
13	-	TRBV18	TRBD1	TRBJ1-5	CASSRDRDQPQHF	TGTGCCAGCTCTCGGGACAGGGATCAGCCCCAGCATTTT
15	once	TRBV4-1	-	TRBJ2-5	CASSQGRQGGETQYF	TGCGCCAGCAGCCAAGGGAGACAGGGAGGAGAGACCCAGTACTTC
15	-	TRBV19	-	TRBJ2-1	CASSLVVSSYNEQFF	TGTGCCAGTAGTTTGGTGGTCAGCTCCTACAATGAGCAGTTCTTC
17	once	TRBV9	TRBD1	TRBJ1-6	CASSLTGGASYNSPLHF	TGTGCCAGCAGCTTAACAGGGGGTGCGTCCTATAATTCACCCCTCCACTTT
14	-	TRBV6-6	TRBD2	TRBJ2-3	CASCALAETDTQYF	TGTGCCAGCTGTGCGCTAGCGGAGACAGATACGCAGTATTTT
14	-	TRBV30	-	TRBJ1-2	CAWSVQATNYGYTF	TGTGCCTGGAGTGTCCAGGCGACTAACTATGGCTACACCTTC
15	once	TRBV6-1	-	TRBJ2-3	CASSESRDFTDTQYF	TGTGCCAGCAGTGAGAGCAGGGACTTCACAGATACGCAGTATTTT
15	-	TRBV19	-	TRBJ2-1	CASHPRVSSYNEQFF	TGTGCCTCCCACCCCCGGGTGAGCTCCTACAATGAGCAGTTCTTC
16	-	TRBV27	-	TRBJ2-3	CASSWGVGGATDTQYF	TGTGCCAGCAGTTGGGGCGTCGGCGGGGCCACAGATACGCAGTATTTT
16	-	TRBV5-1	TRBD1	TRBJ2-2	CASSLRDRGNTGELFF	TGCGCCAGCAGCCTACGGGACAGGGGTAACACCGGGGAGCTGTTTTTT
14	once	TRBV30	-	TRBJ2-5	CAWGGGTVQETQYF	TGTGCCTGGGGAGGCGGGACAGTTCAAGAGACCCAGTACTTC
13	-	TRBV28	-	TRBJ2-2	CASSLQGIGELFF	TGTGCCAGCAGTCTCCAGGGGATCGGGGAGCTGTTTTTT
15	-	TRBV4-1	TRBD1	TRBJ1-1	CASSQEADRVTEAFF	TGCGCCAGCAGCCAAGAGGCCGACAGGGTCACTGAAGCTTTCTTT